Sequencing of this T cell receptor (beta chain) was carried out in a study of OX40 agonist ivuxolimab in advanced cancers. CDR1 is SQVTM, CDR2 ANQGSEA, per germline. Trimming shortened V by 4 bases and J by 0 bases, and 9 bases separated the two germline ends. This CDR3 has 13 residues. In this sample, this clone turned up many times. Clones were read by immunoSEQ multiplex PCR, and TCRdb kept only the in-frame ones, dropping some. The sample yields tens of thousands of clones, approximately 86% seen once. The chain is built from TRBV29-1 and TRBJ1-1; D call uncertain. This clonotype originated in an adult with an advanced solid tumor such as melanoma, head and neck, liver or kidney cancer. Source: CD4+ or CD8+ T cells sorted from blood, taken in a trial of the OX40 agonist ivuxolimab. CDR3 sequence reads: CSVGVSVNTEAFF. The CDR3 DNA sequence: TGCAGCGTTGGGGTATCGGTGAACACTGAAGCTTTCTTT.